The T cell receptor (beta chain) described here comes from a study of cytomegalovirus exposure and HLA in healthy donors. Findings of the study overall: Among donors in an Asian-associated ancestry cluster, a later analysis reportedly found fewer N-insertions than the roughly 670-donor mean. Across donors, sequencing depth was assumed by presence/absence analyses to be roughly uniform.

To note about this clone: Its antigen is as yet unknown. The junction departs from the called germline gene at one end, perhaps through a read error.

CDR3 length: 17 amino acids. Germline CDR1 and CDR2: SEHNR and FQNEAQ (reference sequence). With 60 Vbeta and 13 Jbeta primers, the PCR was carried out. Clones were read by immunoSEQ multiplex PCR, and TCRdb kept only the in-frame ones, dropping some. The sample lists over 150,000 clones; around 83% were seen once. V usage is TRBV7-9 and J usage is TRBJ1-2; TRBD1 aligns across 10 bases. This clonotype originated in a man aged 50-60 years in good health and CMV-seronegative. The sequencing input was PBMCs. CDR3: CSSSPGTGEWGSYGYTF. The CDR3 bases are TGTTCCAGCAGCCCCGGGACAGGGGAGTGGGGGAGTTATGGCTACACCTTC.